The 5 T cell receptor beta chains reported below all come from one sample, sequenced in a study of tumor-infiltrating lymphocytes in primary liver carcinoma (dated by TCRdb to about 2017). Sequencing relied on an Illumina HiSeq 2500. Starting from approximately 500 ng total RNA, TCRbeta-specific cDNA was produced by reverse transcription with a constant-region primer and ProtoScript II reverse transcriptase. The TCRbeta libraries were prepared through three rounds of nested multiplex PCR following a slightly modified ARM-PCR procedure. The first two PCR rounds used multiplex TRBV1-TRBV30 forward primers with a Cbeta reverse primer, each for around 10 cycles. TCRdb trimmed public reads at Q25 via fastp, called clones via MiXCR and kept in-frame beta chains. Every CDR3 protein is listed once, alongside the most common genes and DNA of its rows. Here the sample has about 190,000 distinct CDR3 sequences; approximately 80% occur a single time. The top ten clones comprise over 15% of the sample.

Total RNA and DNA were co-extracted from about 20-30 mg of bulk tissue with the AllPrep DNA/RNA mini kit, without cell sorting. Sequenced material: tumor tissue from primary liver carcinoma. These receptors originate from a man aged 40-49 years with primary liver carcinoma and hepatitis B virus infection.

Comment on this clonotype: Germline and junction disagree at one end, which may indicate a read error. The chain couples TRBV6-5 to TRBJ1-2; the D gene is possibly TRBD1 (5 bases). In germline, CDR1 is MNHEY, CDR2 SVGAGI. The CDR3 has 12 residues. The chain's CDR3 is CASRRDRFGYTF. CDR3 nucleotides: TGTGCTAGCAGACGGGACCGCTTTGGCTACACCTTC.

The J gene is TRBJ1-2, the V gene TRBV6-1, with D possibly matching TRBD1 (6 bases). Germline values: CDR1 MNHNS, CDR2 SASEGT. Trimming took 9 bases from V and 7 from J, leaving 18 bases between them. This CDR3 is built from 13 residues. CDR3 nucleotides: TGTGCCAGTAATCCCCAGGGGACCGGTGGCTACACCTTC. Protein: CASNPQGTGGYTF.

The sample holds one count of this clonotype. Since a much larger clone is just one base distant, this may be a read error. The CDR3 reads CASARGALSGNTIYF. The CDR3 DNA sequence: TGTGCCAGCGCCCGGGGGGCCCTCTCTGGAAACACCATATATTTT. The V gene is TRBV28, the J gene TRBJ1-3; D may be TRBD1 (6 bases). From germline, CDR1 is MDHEN and CDR2 SYDVKM. Trimming removed 8 bases at V and 0 bases at J, with 14 bases between. This CDR3 region has 15 residues.

A note on this clonotype: It may be a read error: a sequence one base away is much more abundant. V is TRBV30 and J is TRBJ2-2; no clear D gene. Trimming took 4 bases from V and 6 from J, leaving 21 bases between them. Germline V gene sequence: CDR1 GTSNPN, CDR2 SVGIG (reference sequence). This CDR3 spans 16 amino acids. In DNA, the CDR3 is TGTGCCTGGAACCCCGCAGCCGGGCGATTTTCCGGGGAGCTGTTTTTT. It specifies CAWNPAAGRFSGELFF.

Note on this clonotype: A much larger clone lies a single base off, so this may be a read error. The gene calls are TRBV5-8 and TRBJ2-1; 10 positions match TRBD2. V lost 4 bases and J lost 4; bases outside the gene matches: 8. The CDR3 runs to 16 residues. CDR1 is SGHTS, CDR2 YDEGEE, per germline. The CDR3 loop reads CASSLGPAGGYNEQFF. CDR3 nucleotide sequence: TGTGCCAGCAGCCTCGGACCAGCGGGGGGGTACAATGAGCAGTTCTTC.